This T cell receptor (beta chain) is drawn from a study of cytomegalovirus exposure and HLA in healthy donors. Study-level information: An earlier analysis identified 117 million unique TCR beta sequences in 170 million or so T cells. Points from the study as a whole: Presence/absence analysis assumed near-uniform sequencing depth across donors. Later analysis reportedly placed an Asian-associated ancestry cluster below the approximately 650-donor mean in N-insertions.

Turning to this clone: Its specificity is not known.

PCR used 60 Vbeta primers and 13 Jbeta primers. This table comes from immunoSEQ multiplex PCR, and its TCRdb copy is limited to in-frame clones, with some not included. The sample has roughly 100,000 clones, about 80% seen once; the top ten hold about 2.2%. Samples came from healthy bone marrow donors. The specimen sequenced was PBMCs. This sequence was found in a man aged 25 to 40 in good health and CMV-seronegative.

CDR3 loop: CASSSGLAGVVNEQFF. CDR3 bases: TGTGCCAGCAGCTCGGGACTAGCGGGAGTAGTCAATGAGCAGTTCTTC. V and J are TRBV11-2 and TRBJ2-1; 14 bases align to TRBD2. The V and J ends lost 4 bases and 6 bases, in that order; junction bases with no gene match: 5. Germline CDR1 SGHAT, CDR2 FQNNGV. The CDR3 consists of 16 residues.